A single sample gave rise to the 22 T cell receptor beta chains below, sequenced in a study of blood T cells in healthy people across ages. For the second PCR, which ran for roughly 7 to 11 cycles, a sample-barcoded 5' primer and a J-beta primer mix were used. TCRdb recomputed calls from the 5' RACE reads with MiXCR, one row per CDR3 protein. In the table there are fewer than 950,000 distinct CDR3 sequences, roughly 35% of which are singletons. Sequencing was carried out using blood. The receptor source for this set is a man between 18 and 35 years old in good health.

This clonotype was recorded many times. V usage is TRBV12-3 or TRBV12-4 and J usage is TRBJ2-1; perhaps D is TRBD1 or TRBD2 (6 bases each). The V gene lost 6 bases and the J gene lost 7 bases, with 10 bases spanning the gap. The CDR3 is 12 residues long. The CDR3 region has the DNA TGTGCCAGCAGGCGGGGACAAAATGAGCAGTTCTTC. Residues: CASRRGQNEQFF.

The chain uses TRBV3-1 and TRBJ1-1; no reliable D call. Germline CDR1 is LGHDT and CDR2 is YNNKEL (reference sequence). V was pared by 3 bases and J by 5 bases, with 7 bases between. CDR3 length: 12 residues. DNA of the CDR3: TGTGCCAGCAGCCAGTGGCAAACTGAAGCTTTCTTT. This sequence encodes CASSQWQTEAFF.

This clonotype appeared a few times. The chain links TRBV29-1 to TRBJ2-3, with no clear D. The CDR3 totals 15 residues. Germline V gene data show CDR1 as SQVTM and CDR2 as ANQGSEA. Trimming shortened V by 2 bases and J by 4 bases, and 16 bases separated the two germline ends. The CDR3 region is CSVEKDPIGPDTQYF. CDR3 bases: TGCAGCGTTGAAAAGGACCCAATTGGTCCAGATACGCAGTATTTT.

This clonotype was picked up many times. This CDR3 is CASSQNTGNYGYTF. CDR3 nucleotides: TGTGCCAGCAGCCAAAACACAGGGAACTATGGCTACACCTTC. The genes are TRBV7-2 and TRBJ1-2; TRBD1 might be the D (6 bases). V lost 5 bases to trimming and J lost 2 bases, with 12 bases between them. The CDR3 spans 14 residues. Germline values: CDR1 SGHTA, CDR2 FQGNSA.

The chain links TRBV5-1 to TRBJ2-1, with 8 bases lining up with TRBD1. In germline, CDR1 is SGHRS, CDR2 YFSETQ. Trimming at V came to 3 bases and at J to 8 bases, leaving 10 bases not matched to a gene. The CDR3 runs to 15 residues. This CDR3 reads CASSWPGTGGDEQFF. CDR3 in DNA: TGCGCCAGCAGCTGGCCCGGGACAGGAGGGGATGAGCAGTTCTTC.

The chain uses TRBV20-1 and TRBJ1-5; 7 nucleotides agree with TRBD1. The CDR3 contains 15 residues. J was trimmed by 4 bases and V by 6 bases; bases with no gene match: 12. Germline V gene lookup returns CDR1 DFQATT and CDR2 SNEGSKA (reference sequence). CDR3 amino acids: CSAPRDSGVNQPQHF. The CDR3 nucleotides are TGCAGTGCCCCCCGGGACAGCGGCGTAAATCAGCCCCAGCATTTT.

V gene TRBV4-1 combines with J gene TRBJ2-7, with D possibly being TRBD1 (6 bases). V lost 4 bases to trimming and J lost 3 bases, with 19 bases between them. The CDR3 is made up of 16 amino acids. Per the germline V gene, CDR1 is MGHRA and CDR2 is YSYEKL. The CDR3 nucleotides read TGCGCCAGCAGCCCCTCAACCGGGACACCAAACTACGAGCAGTACTTC. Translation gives CASSPSTGTPNYEQYF.

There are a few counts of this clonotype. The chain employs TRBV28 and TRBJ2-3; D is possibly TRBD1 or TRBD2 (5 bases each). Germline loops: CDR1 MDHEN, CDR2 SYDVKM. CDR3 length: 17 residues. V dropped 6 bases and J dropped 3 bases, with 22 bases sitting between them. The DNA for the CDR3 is TGTGCCAGCAGACCTGGGGACCTAGTTTTGATGACAGATACGCAGTATTTT. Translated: CASRPGDLVLMTDTQYF.

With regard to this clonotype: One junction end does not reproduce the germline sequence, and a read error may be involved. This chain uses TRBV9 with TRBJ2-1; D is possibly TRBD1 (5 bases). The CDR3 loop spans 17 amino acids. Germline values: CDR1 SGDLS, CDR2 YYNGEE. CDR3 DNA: TGTGCCAGCAGCGTAAGCTTAGGGGCGAGCTCCCACAATGAGCAGTTCTTC. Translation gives CASSVSLGASSHNEQFF.

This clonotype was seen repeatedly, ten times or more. CDR3 in amino acids: CASSAQGYGYTF. In DNA, the CDR3 is TGTGCCAGCAGCGCCCAGGGATATGGCTACACCTTC. This chain links TRBV9 with TRBJ1-2; tentatively, D is TRBD1 (5 bases). Germline loops: CDR1 SGDLS, CDR2 YYNGEE. The CDR3 sequence is 12 residues long. V was pared by 3 bases and J by 5 bases, with 8 bases between.

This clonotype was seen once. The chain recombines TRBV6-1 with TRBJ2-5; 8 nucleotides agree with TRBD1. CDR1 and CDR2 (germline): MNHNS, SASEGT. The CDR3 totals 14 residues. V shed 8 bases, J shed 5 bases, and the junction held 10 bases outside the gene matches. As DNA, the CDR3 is TGTGCCAGCGTAGACAGGGGTGGTCGCGAGACCCAGTACTTC. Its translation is CASVDRGGRETQYF.

CDR3 amino acids: CASKQGGNSYEQYF. The CDR3, as DNA: TGTGCCAGCAAACAAGGGGGCAACTCCTACGAGCAGTACTTC. V gene TRBV4-2 combines with J gene TRBJ2-5; 7 bases fit TRBD1. With the DNA end fitting TRBJ2-7 better, the J assignment may be wrong. CDR1 LGHNA and CDR2 YNFKEQ come from the germline V gene. The CDR3 extends over 14 amino acids.

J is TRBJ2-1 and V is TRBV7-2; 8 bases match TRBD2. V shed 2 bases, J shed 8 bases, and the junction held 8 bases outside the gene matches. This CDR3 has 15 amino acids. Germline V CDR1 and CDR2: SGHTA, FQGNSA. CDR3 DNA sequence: TGTGCCAGCAGCTTAATCGGGGGGGGTTCTTATGAGCAGTTCTTC. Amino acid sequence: CASSLIGGGSYEQFF.

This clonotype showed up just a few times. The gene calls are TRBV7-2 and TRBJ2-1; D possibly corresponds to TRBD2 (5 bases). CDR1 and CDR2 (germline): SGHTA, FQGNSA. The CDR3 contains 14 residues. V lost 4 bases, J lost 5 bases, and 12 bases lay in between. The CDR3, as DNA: TGTGCCAGCAGCTACGACCGGGAAAACAATGAGCAGTTCTTC. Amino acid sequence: CASSYDRENNEQFF.

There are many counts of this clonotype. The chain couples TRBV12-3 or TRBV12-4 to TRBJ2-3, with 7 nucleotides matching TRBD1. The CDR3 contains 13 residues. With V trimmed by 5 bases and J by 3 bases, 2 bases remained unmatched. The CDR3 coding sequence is TGTGCCAGCAGTGACAGGGATACAGATACGCAGTATTTT. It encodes CASSDRDTDTQYF.

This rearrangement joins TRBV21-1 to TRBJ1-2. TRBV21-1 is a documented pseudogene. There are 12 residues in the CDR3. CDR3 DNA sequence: TGTGCCAGCAGCAAATATGGGAGTGGCTACACCTTC. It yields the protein CASSKYGSGYTF.

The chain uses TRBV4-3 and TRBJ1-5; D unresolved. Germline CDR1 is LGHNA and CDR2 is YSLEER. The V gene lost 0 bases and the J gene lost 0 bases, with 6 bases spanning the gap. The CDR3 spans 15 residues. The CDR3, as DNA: TGCGCCAGCAGCCAAGATTCCCGTAGCAATCAGCCCCAGCATTTT. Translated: CASSQDSRSNQPQHF.

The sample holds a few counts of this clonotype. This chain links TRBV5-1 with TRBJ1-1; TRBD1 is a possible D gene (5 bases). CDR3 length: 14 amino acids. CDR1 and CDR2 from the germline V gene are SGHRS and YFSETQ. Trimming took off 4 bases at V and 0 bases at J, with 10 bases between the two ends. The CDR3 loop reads CASSAGSMNTEAFF. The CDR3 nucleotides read TGCGCCAGCAGCGCAGGGTCTATGAACACTGAAGCTTTCTTT.

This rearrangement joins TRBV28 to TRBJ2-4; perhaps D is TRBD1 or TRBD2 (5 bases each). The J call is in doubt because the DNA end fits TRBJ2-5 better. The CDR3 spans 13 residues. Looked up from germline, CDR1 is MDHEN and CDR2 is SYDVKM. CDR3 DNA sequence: TGTGCCTGTGAGGGGACCCCTCAAGAGACCCAGTACTTC. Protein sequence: CACEGTPQETQYF.

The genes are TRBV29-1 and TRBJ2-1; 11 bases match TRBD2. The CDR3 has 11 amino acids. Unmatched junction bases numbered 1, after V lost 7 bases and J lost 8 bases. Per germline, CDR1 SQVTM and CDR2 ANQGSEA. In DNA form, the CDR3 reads TGCAGCGCGGGACTAGCGGATGAGCAGTTCTTC. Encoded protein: CSAGLADEQFF.

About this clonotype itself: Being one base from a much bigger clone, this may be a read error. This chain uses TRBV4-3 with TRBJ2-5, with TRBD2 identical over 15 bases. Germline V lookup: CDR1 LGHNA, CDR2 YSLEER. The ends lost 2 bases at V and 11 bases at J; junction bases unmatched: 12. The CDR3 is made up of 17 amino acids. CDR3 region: CASSQMGLAGGPNEQYF. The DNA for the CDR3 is TGCGCCAGCAGCCAAATGGGACTAGCGGGGGGCCCTAATGAGCAGTACTTC.

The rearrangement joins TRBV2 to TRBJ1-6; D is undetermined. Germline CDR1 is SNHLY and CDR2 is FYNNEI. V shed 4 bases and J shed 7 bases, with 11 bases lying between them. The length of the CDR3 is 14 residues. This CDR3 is CASSVRTQNSPLHF. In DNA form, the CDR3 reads TGTGCCAGCAGTGTCAGGACTCAGAATTCACCCCTCCACTTT.